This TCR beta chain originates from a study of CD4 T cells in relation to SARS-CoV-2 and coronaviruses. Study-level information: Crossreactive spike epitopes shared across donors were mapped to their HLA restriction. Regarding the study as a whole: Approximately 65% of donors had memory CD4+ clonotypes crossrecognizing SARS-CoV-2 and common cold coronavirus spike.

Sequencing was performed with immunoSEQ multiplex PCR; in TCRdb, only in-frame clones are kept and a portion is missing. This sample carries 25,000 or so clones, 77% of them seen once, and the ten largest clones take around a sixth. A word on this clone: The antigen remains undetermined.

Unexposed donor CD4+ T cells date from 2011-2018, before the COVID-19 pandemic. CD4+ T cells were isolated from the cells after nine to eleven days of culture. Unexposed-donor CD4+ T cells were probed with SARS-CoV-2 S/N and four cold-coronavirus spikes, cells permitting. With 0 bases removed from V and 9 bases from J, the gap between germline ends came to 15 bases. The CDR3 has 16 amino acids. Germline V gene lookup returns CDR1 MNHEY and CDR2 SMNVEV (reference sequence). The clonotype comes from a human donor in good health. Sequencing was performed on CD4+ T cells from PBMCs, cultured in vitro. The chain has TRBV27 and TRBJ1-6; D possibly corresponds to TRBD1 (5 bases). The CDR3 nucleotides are TGTGCCAGCAGTTTATCAGACAGCTCTCGCCGTTCACCCCTCCACTTT. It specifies CASSLSDSSRRSPLHF.